A selection of T cell receptor beta chains follows, all from one sample in a study of blood T cell repertoires in COVID-19. Sequenced by immunoSEQ multiplex PCR; TCRdb stores in-frame clones only, minus some. This sample has some 330,000 clones, with over 75% found just once. The sequenced sample consisted of peripheral blood. The source of these receptors is a woman between 45 and 60 years old with active or convalescent COVID-19. The CDR3 runs from the conserved cysteine through the conserved F or W. A D gene is named only where the DNA matches it firmly. The size field is filled for only some rows; it gives once, few, many or a size class.

J gene | V gene | D gene | CDR3 length | clone size | CDR3 protein | CDR3 DNA
TRBJ2-7 | TRBV19 | TRBD1 | 16 | . | CASSTTGGQGDYEQYF | TGTGCCAGTAGTACGACGGGGGGACAGGGTGACTACGAGCAGTACTTC
TRBJ1-1 | TRBV16 | TRBD1 | 15 | . | CASSQSGQLNTEAFF | TGTGCCAGCAGCCAATCGGGACAGTTGAACACTGAAGCTTTCTTT
TRBJ1-1 | TRBV15 | . | 14 | few | CATSRERGLTEAFF | TGTGCCACCAGCAGAGAAAGAGGCCTCACTGAAGCTTTCTTT
TRBJ2-2 | TRBV11-3 | TRBD2 | 16 | . | CASSLLSGSGTGELFF | TGTGCCAGCAGCTTACTTAGCGGGAGCGGCACCGGGGAGCTGTTTTTT
TRBJ2-3 | TRBV6-4 | TRBD2 | 13 | . | CASSELAGIPQYF | TGTGCCAGCAGTGAACTAGCGGGGATCCCGCAGTATTTT
TRBJ1-4 | TRBV25-1 | . | 15 | once | CASSEGQATNEKLFF | TGTGCCAGCAGTGAGGGGCAGGCAACTAATGAAAAACTGTTTTTT
TRBJ2-1 | TRBV28 | TRBD2 | 16 | . | CASSQPTGTSGIEQFF | TGTGCCAGCAGCCAACCAACCGGGACTAGCGGGATTGAGCAGTTCTTC
TRBJ1-5 | TRBV28 | TRBD1 | 14 | . | CASTMGGQRQPQHF | TGTGCCAGCACCATGGGGGGACAGCGTCAGCCCCAGCATTTT
TRBJ1-2 | TRBV18 | . | 19 | . | CASSPLSLGGRATNYGYTF | TGTGCCAGCTCACCATTAAGTCTCGGCGGCAGGGCGACTAACTATGGCTACACCTTC
TRBJ1-2 | TRBV6-6 | . | 13 | . | CASSAGGTDGYTF | TGTGCCAGCAGTGCCGGGGGAACAGATGGCTACACCTTC
TRBJ2-7 | TRBV15 | . | 15 | . | CATSRAEGVSYEQYF | TGTGCCACCAGCAGAGCTGAGGGGGTCTCCTACGAGCAGTACTTC
TRBJ2-7 | TRBV28 | . | 12 | once | CASSRSGYEQYF | TGTGCCAGCAGTCGGTCCGGGTACGAGCAGTACTTC
TRBJ1-6 | TRBV7-9 | TRBD1 | 15 | . | CASSLAAGGSSPLHF | TGTGCCAGCAGCTTAGCCGCAGGGGGCAGTTCACCCCTCCACTTT
TRBJ1-5 | TRBV30 | TRBD1 | 15 | . | CAWGTGGLSNQPQHF | TGTGCCTGGGGGACAGGGGGCTTGAGCAATCAGCCCCAGCATTTT
TRBJ1-2 | TRBV5-4 | . | 15 | once | CASSLEGPDYYGYTF | TGTGCCAGCAGCTTGGAGGGGCCGGATTACTATGGCTACACCTTC
TRBJ2-1 | TRBV28 | . | 12 | . | CASTLSNNEQFF | TGTGCCAGCACCCTGAGCAACAATGAGCAGTTCTTC
TRBJ2-7 | TRBV19 | TRBD1 | 13 | . | CASSRTGAGEQYF | TGTGCCAGTAGTCGGACAGGGGCTGGAGAGCAGTACTTC
TRBJ2-2 | TRBV11-3 | . | 17 | . | CASSLDQWGENTGELFF | TGTGCCAGCAGCTTAGATCAGTGGGGGGAGAACACCGGGGAGCTGTTTTTT
TRBJ1-2 | TRBV12-3/TRBV12-4 | . | 13 | . | CASSLLQNYGYTF | TGTGCCAGCAGTTTATTACAGAACTATGGCTACACCTTC
TRBJ1-1 | TRBV5-4 | . | 15 | . | CASSFPSGVVTEAFF | TGTGCCAGCAGCTTCCCTTCGGGGGTGGTCACTGAAGCTTTCTTT
TRBJ2-2 | TRBV12-5 | . | 14 | . | CASHITGGTGELFF | TGTGCTAGCCATATCACAGGTGGGACCGGGGAGCTGTTTTTT
TRBJ1-1 | TRBV28 | . | 11 | . | CASSLSAEAFF | TGTGCCAGCAGTTTATCGGCTGAAGCTTTCTTT
TRBJ2-3 | TRBV6-1 | . | 13 | . | CASSDVGPGTQYF | TGTGCCAGCAGTGATGTGGGGCCCGGTACGCAGTATTTT
TRBJ2-5 | TRBV5-4 | TRBD2 | 15 | . | CAIPKKSGGGETQYF | TGTGCCATCCCTAAAAAGAGCGGGGGCGGGGAGACCCAGTACTTC
TRBJ2-1 | TRBV27 | TRBD1 | 15 | . | CASSGDRGLYNEQFF | TGTGCCAGCAGTGGGGACAGGGGGCTCTACAATGAGCAGTTCTTC
TRBJ1-2 | TRBV30 | TRBD1 | 15 | . | CAGILLDRVDGGYTF | TGTGCCGGGATCCTTCTGGACAGGGTGGATGGGGGCTACACCTTC
TRBJ1-5 | TRBV28 | TRBD1 | 16 | few | CASSSGQRIGNQPQHF | TGTGCCAGCAGTTCGGGACAGAGGATTGGCAATCAGCCCCAGCATTTT
TRBJ1-5 | TRBV27 | . | 16 | . | CASSPRGGGIGQPQHF | TGTGCCAGCAGTCCGAGGGGAGGAGGGATCGGACAGCCCCAGCATTTT
TRBJ2-7 | TRBV28 | TRBD1 | 15 | . | CASSFRTGITYEQYF | TGTGCCAGCAGTTTCCGGACAGGGATTACCTACGAGCAGTACTTC
TRBJ2-1 | TRBV18 | . | 13 | . | CASSLGEPGEQFF | TGTGCCAGCTCCCTCGGAGAACCTGGGGAGCAGTTCTTC
TRBJ2-6 | TRBV9 | . | 17 | . | CASSPYQSGAGANVLTF | TGTGCCAGCAGCCCGTACCAAAGCGGTGCTGGGGCCAACGTCCTGACTTTC
TRBJ2-7 | TRBV10-3 | . | 14 | . | CAISARLEDYEQYF | TGTGCCATCAGTGCCCGACTAGAGGACTACGAGCAGTACTTC
TRBJ1-1 | TRBV11-2 | TRBD1 | 16 | . | CASSVGTGLFKTEAFF | TGTGCCAGCAGCGTCGGGACAGGGCTGTTTAAAACTGAAGCTTTCTTT
TRBJ2-7 | TRBV5-6 | . | 13 | . | CASSLGSGIEQYF | TGTGCCAGCAGCTTGGGGTCGGGGATCGAGCAGTACTTC
TRBJ2-7 | TRBV28 | . | 13 | few | CASNEGSTYEQYF | TGTGCCAGCAATGAGGGATCCACCTACGAGCAGTACTTC
TRBJ2-3 | TRBV19 | TRBD2 | 17 | . | CASSPGLAGPFTDTQYF | TGTGCCAGTAGTCCCGGACTAGCGGGGCCCTTCACAGATACGCAGTATTTT
TRBJ2-5 | TRBV4-1 | TRBD2 | 16 | . | CASSRSTSAYEETQYF | TGCGCCAGCAGCCGATCGACTAGCGCTTATGAAGAGACCCAGTACTTC